The 10 T cell receptor beta chains below all came from one sample that was sequenced in a study of T cell responses to AZD1222 COVID-19 vaccine. Some clones are missing from TCRdb's copy, which holds only in-frame ones; the method was immunoSEQ multiplex PCR. The data hold approximately 130,000 clones, with over 85% observed a single time. The sequencing used peripheral blood, collected on day 0 of AZD1222 vaccination. These receptors all stem from an adult in good health.

This clone showed up just once. CDR3: CASSLRDAAFF. CDR3 sequence (DNA): TGTGCCAGCAGTTTAAGGGACGCGGCTTTCTTT. The genes are TRBV28 and TRBJ1-1, with a tentative D call TRBD1 (5 bases). Germline V gene lookup returns CDR1 MDHEN and CDR2 SYDVKM. Deletions cut 2 bases from V and 11 bases from J, with 9 bases between. The CDR3 totals 11 residues.

This chain links TRBV5-4 with TRBJ2-2; TRBD2 matches 9 bases. The junction had 14 bases not matched to a gene; V was cut back by 4 bases and J by 7 bases. The CDR3 runs to 17 residues. Germline V gene sequence: CDR1 SGHNT, CDR2 YYREEE (reference sequence). The CDR3 DNA sequence: TGTGCCAGCAGCCCCGAATCGAGCGGGAGGATCGTCGGGGAGCTGTTTTTT. Translated, it gives CASSPESSGRIVGELFF.

In its sample, this clone was seen a few times. V and J are TRBV10-3 and TRBJ1-1; TRBD1 matches 12 bases. CDR1 and CDR2 from the germline V gene are ENHRY and SYGVKD. The CDR3 is 17 amino acids. Trimming took 4 bases from V and 5 from J; bases not matched to a gene: 11. The CDR3 DNA follows: TGTGCCATCAGTGCAAGTCCGGGACAGGGGGCTAGTACTGAAGCTTTCTTT. Amino acids: CAISASPGQGASTEAFF.

The chain combines TRBV5-1 with TRBJ1-1, with 7 bases that match TRBD1. CDR1 SGHRS and CDR2 YFSETQ come from the germline V gene. The CDR3 length is 16 residues. V shed 0 bases, J shed 3 bases, and the junction held 8 bases outside the gene matches. CDR3 nucleotides: TGCGCCAGCAGCTTGGAGGCGGACAGGTTGTACACTGAAGCTTTCTTT. This gives the protein CASSLEADRLYTEAFF.

This chain joins TRBV30 and TRBJ1-3, with D possibly being TRBD1 (6 bases). V was shortened by 4 bases and J by 2 bases, with 9 bases between the two germline ends. The CDR3 loop spans 13 amino acids. Per the germline V gene, CDR1 is GTSNPN and CDR2 is SVGIG (reference sequence). The chain's CDR3 is CAWNRVTGNTIYF. CDR3 coding DNA: TGTGCCTGGAACAGGGTCACTGGAAACACCATATATTTT.

The chain uses TRBV3-1 (or the pseudogene TRBV3-2) and TRBJ2-5; maybe TRBD2 (6 bases). The germline CDR1 and CDR2 sequences are LGHDT and YNNKEL (reference sequence). V was trimmed by 0 bases and J by 1 base, leaving 9 bases between them. The CDR3 is 15 residues long. The CDR3 is CASSQDWDFQETQYF. The CDR3 nucleotides read TGTGCCAGCAGCCAAGACTGGGACTTCCAAGAGACCCAGTACTTC.

The chain combines TRBV28 with TRBJ1-5, with TRBD1 matching 7 bases. CDR3 length equals 13 residues. Germline loops: CDR1 MDHEN, CDR2 SYDVKM. Trimming removed 5 bases from V and 4 bases from J; junction bases left unmatched: 2. CDR3 DNA: TGTGCCAGCAGTAGCAGGGGGAATCAGCCCCAGCATTTT. Translation gives CASSSRGNQPQHF.

The chain uses TRBV11-2 and TRBJ1-1; 7 nucleotides agree with TRBD1. CDR1 and CDR2 from the germline V gene are SGHAT and FQNNGV. The CDR3 has 16 residues. V dropped 5 bases and J dropped 0; count of bases not matched to a gene: 9. CDR3 residues: CASSPDRVCMNTEAFF. The DNA of the CDR3 is TGTGCCAGCAGCCCTGACAGGGTCTGCATGAACACTGAAGCTTTCTTT.

The chain couples TRBV4-3 to TRBJ1-2; D is ambiguous. Germline V gives CDR1 LGHNA, CDR2 YSLEER. The length of the CDR3 is 14 residues. The ends were cut back, 0 bases at V and 8 bases at J, with 13 bases in the middle. DNA of the CDR3: TGCGCCAGCAGCCAAGATACCCGGGGTCGCGGCTACACCTTC. This translates into CASSQDTRGRGYTF.

V is TRBV19 and J is TRBJ2-1; D might be TRBD1 (6 bases). Germline V CDR1 and CDR2: LNHDA, SQIVND (reference sequence). The CDR3 sequence is 14 residues long. V was pared by 4 bases and J by 10 bases, with 17 bases between. In DNA, the CDR3 is TGTGCCAGTAGTAGTGGCGTTACAGGGTACGAGCAGTTCTTC. It yields the protein CASSSGVTGYEQFF. Together with reference TRBV19 and TRBJ2-1, the CDR3 gives the full variable domain: DGGITQSPKYLFRKEGQNVTLSCEQNLNHDAMYWYRQDPGQGLRLIYYSQIVNDFQKGDIAEGYSVSREKKESFPLTVTSAQKNPTAFYLCASSSGVTGYEQFFGPGTRLTVL.